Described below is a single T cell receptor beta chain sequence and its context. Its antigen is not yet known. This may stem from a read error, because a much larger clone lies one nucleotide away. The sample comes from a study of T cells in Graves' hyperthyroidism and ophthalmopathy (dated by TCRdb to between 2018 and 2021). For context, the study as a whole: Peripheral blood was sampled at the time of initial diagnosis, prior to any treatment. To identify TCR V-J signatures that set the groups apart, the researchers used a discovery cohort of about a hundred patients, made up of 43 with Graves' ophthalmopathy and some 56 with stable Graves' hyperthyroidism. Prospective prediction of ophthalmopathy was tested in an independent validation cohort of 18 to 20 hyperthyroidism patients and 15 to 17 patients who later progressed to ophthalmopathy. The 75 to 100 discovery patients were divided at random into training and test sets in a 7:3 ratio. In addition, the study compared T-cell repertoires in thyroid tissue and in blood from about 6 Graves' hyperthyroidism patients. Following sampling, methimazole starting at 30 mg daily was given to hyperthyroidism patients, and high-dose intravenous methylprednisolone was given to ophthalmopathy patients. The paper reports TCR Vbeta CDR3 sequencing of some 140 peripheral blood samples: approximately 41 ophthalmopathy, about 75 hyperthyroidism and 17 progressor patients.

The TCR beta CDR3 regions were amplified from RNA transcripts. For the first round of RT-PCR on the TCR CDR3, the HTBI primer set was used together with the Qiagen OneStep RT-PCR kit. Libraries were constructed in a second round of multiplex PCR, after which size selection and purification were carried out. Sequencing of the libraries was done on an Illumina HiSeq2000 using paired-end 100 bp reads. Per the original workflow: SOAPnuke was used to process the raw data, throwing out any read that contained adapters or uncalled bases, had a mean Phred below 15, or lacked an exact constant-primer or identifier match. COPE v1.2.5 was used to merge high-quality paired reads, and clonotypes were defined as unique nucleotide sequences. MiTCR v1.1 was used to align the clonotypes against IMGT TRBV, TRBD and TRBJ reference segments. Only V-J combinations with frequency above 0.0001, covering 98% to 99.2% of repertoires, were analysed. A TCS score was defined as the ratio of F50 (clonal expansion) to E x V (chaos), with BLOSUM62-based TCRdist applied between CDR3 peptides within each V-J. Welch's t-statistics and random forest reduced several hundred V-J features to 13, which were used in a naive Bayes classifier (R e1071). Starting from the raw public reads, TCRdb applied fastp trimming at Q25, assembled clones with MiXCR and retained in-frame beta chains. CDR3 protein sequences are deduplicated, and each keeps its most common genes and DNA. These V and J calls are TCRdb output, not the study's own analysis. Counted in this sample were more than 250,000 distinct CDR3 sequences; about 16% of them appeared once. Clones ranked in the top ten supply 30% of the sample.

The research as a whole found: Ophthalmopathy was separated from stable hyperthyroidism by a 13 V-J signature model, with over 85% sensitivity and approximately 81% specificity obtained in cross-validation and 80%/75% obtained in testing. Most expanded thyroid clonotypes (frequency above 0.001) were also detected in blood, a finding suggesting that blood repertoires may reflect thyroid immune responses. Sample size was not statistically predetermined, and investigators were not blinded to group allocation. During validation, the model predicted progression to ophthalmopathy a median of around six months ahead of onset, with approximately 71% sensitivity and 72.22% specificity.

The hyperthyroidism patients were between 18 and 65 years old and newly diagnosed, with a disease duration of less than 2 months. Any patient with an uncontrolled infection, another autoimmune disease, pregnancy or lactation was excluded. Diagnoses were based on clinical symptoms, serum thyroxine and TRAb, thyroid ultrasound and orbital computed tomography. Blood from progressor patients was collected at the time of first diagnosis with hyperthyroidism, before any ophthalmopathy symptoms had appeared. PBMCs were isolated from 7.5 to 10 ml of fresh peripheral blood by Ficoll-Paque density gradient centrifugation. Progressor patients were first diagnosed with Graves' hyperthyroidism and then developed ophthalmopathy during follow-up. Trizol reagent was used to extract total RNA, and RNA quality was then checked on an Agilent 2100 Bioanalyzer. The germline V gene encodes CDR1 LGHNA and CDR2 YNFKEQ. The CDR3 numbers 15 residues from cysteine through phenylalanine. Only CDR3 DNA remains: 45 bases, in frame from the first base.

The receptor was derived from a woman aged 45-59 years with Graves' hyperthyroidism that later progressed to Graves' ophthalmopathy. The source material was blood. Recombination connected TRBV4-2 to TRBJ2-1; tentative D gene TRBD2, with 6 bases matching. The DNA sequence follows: TGTGCCAGCAACCAAGAACGGGACTTCTACAATGAGCAGTTCTTC. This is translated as CASNQERDFYNEQFF.